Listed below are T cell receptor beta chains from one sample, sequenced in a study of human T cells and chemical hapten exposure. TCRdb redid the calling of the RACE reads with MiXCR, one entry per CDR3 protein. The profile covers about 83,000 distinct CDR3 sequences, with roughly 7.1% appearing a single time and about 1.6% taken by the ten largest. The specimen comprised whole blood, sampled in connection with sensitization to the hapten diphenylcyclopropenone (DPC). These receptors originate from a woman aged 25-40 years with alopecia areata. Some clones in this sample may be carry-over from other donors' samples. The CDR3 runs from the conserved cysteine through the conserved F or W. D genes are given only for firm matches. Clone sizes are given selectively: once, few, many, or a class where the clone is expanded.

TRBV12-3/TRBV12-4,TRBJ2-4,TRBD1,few,CASTGQGMINIQYF,TGTGCCAGCACAGGACAGGGGATGATAAACATTCAGTACTTC
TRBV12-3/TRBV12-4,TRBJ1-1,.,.,CASSRQENTEAFF,TGTGCCAGCAGCCGGCAGGAGAACACTGAAGCTTTCTTT
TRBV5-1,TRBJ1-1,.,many,CASSLAPRYSEAFF,TGCGCCAGCAGCTTGGCCCCACGGTACTCTGAAGCTTTCTTT
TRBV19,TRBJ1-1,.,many,CASSIGGGARLGTEAFF,TGTGCCAGTAGTATTGGCGGGGGGGCCCGGTTGGGCACTGAAGCTTTCTTT
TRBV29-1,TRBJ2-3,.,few,CSVGGQGPDTQYF,TGCAGCGTTGGAGGGCAGGGACCAGATACGCAGTATTTT
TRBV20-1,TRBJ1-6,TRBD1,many,CSASRQGHNSPLHF,TGCAGTGCTAGTAGACAGGGCCACAATTCACCCCTCCACTTT
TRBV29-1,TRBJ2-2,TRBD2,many,CSVEDPGRPIGELFF,TGCAGCGTTGAAGATCCCGGGAGGCCAATCGGGGAGCTGTTTTTT
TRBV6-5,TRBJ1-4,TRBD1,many,CASRTGQGEKLFF,TGTGCCAGCAGGACGGGACAGGGTGAAAAACTGTTTTTT
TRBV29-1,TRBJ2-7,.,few,CSVVMVGDTSYEQYF,TGCAGCGTTGTTATGGTCGGGGACACTTCCTACGAGCAGTACTTC
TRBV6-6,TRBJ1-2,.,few,CASSNHLSGTRTYGYTF,TGTGCCAGCAGTAACCACCTCTCCGGGACACGGACATATGGCTACACCTTC
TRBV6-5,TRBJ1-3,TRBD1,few,CASSYSGTGVGGNTIYF,TGTGCCAGCAGTTACTCAGGGACAGGGGTCGGGGGAAACACCATATATTTT
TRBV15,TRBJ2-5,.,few,CATSRESGWAQETQYF,TGTGCCACCAGCAGAGAGTCAGGGTGGGCACAGGAGACCCAGTACTTC
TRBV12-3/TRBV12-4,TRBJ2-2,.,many,CASSLGVTGELFF,TGTGCCAGCAGTTTAGGGGTCACCGGGGAGCTGTTTTTT
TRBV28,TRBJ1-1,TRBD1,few,CASGLLQGGTEAFF,TGTGCCAGCGGGTTACTACAGGGGGGCACTGAAGCTTTCTTT
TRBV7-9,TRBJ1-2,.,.,CASSPRLHQPDYGYTF,TGTGCCAGCAGCCCCCGTCTCCACCAGCCCGACTATGGCTACACCTTC
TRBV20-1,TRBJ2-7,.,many,CSARVQGSSYEQYF,TGCAGTGCTAGAGTCCAGGGCAGCTCCTACGAGCAGTACTTC
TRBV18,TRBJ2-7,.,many,CASSRGATYEQYF,TGTGCCAGCTCACGGGGGGCAACATACGAGCAGTACTTC
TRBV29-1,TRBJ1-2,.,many,CSARTDVPYGYTF,TGCAGCGCGCGGACAGACGTACCCTATGGCTACACCTTC
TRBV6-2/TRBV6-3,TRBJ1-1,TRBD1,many,CASNEQGSREAFF,TGTGCCAGCAACGAACAGGGGTCGAGGGAAGCTTTCTTT
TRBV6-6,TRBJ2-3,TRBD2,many,CASPPSGGSTDTQYF,TGTGCCAGCCCCCCTAGCGGGGGAAGCACAGATACGCAGTATTTT
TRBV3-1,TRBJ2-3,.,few,CASSQVLSLGDTQYF,TGTGCCAGCAGCCAAGTTCTATCCCTCGGGGATACGCAGTATTTT
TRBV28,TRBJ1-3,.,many,CASTPRGIGGNTIYF,TGTGCCAGCACCCCTAGGGGGATTGGTGGAAACACCATATATTTT
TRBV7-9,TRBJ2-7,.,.,CASSFPGSAHEQYF,TGTGCCAGCAGTTTCCCGGGCTCAGCCCACGAGCAGTACTTC
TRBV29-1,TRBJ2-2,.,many,CSVEQENTGELFF,TGCAGCGTTGAACAGGAGAACACCGGGGAGCTGTTTTTT
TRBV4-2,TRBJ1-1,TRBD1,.,CASSQDGTAKGEAFF,TGTGCCAGCAGCCAAGATGGGACAGCTAAAGGTGAAGCTTTCTTT
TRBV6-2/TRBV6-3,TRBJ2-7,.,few,CASNQAGRYEQYF,TGTGCCAGCAACCAGGCAGGTCGCTACGAGCAGTACTTC
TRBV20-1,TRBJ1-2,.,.,CSALYRAAERGGYTF,TGCAGTGCTTTGTACCGGGCCGCGGAGAGGGGTGGCTACACCTTC
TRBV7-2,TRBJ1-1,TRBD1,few,CASSPGTGSEAFF,TGTGCCAGCAGCCCAGGGACAGGGTCTGAAGCTTTCTTT
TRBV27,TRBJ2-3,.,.,CASGDTLGKDTQYF,TGTGCCAGCGGGGACACATTAGGCAAGGATACGCAGTATTTT
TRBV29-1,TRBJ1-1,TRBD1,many,CSVEQGGNTEAFF,TGCAGCGTTGAACAGGGGGGAAACACTGAAGCTTTCTTT
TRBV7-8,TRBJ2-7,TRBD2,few,CASSPGSGGHLLSSYEQYF,TGTGCCAGCAGCCCGGGTAGCGGGGGGCATTTACTGAGCTCCTACGAGCAGTACTTC
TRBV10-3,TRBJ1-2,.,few,CAISETGQDGYTF,TGTGCCATCAGTGAAACAGGTCAGGATGGCTACACCTTC